The TCR beta chain described here comes from a study of Graves' ophthalmopathy and Graves' hyperthyroidism. This clonotype was found a few times. A much larger clone is a single base away; this may be a read error. TCR beta CDR3 amplification used RNA transcripts. After a first-round RT-PCR with HTBI primers, a second-round multiplex PCR was run. In TCRdb, the multiplex PCR reads were re-called with MiXCR into one record per CDR3 protein. The sample records 660,000 or so distinct CDR3 sequences, over 40% being singletons. CDR3 size: 13 residues. Germline V gene lookup returns CDR1 SGHAT and CDR2 FQNNGV. V was clipped by 0 bases and J by 4 bases, with 4 bases between them.

The TCR originated in an adult man with Graves' ophthalmopathy. The specimen was peripheral blood. V gene TRBV11-2 combines with J gene TRBJ1-5; no clear D. The CDR3 protein is CASSLEQNQPQHF. The CDR3 DNA is TGTGCCAGCAGCTTAGAACAGAATCAGCCCCAGCATTTT.